This TCR beta chain was identified during a study of blood T cell repertoires in COVID-19. Study background: Specimens from acute and convalescent COVID-19 originated in the United States, Italy and Spain. Sample material is recorded as cDNA or gDNA derived from T cells, B-cell-depleted T cells, or PBMCs.

Germline lookup yields CDR1 SGHRS and CDR2 YFSETQ. V was pared by 4 bases and J by 0 bases, with 6 bases of the junction left unmatched. CDR3 length: 15 amino acids. Original processing methods: Amplification with reference gene primers provided the estimates of nucleated cell counts. Sequenced by immunoSEQ multiplex PCR; TCRdb stores in-frame clones only, minus some. The V and J calls and clone size were taken over from that table, and D and trimming were inferred from the DNA. The sample records 140,000 to 150,000 clones, 80% to 90% being singletons. This sequence joins TRBV5-1 and TRBJ1-1; 7 nucleotides agree with TRBD1. This sequence originates from a man aged 80 or over with acute or convalescent COVID-19. The sample was peripheral blood. CDR3 nucleotides: TGCGCCAGCAGCGGCACCGGGACAGTGAACACTGAAGCTTTCTTT. Amino acids: CASSGTGTVNTEAFF.